This T cell receptor beta chain stems from a study of neoadjuvant anti-PD-1 for oral cavity cancer. Overall study context: Patients without progression received a fourth nivolumab dose around day 43, then surgical resection on days 50-56.

CDR1 SGHTS and CDR2 YDEGEE come from the germline V gene. CDR3 size: 16 residues. V dropped 0 bases and J dropped 2; count of bases not matched to a gene: 4. Assay: immunoSEQ multiplex PCR; the TCRdb copy retains only in-frame clones and omits some. The sample lists roughly 13,000 clones, approximately 73% seen once, with around 2.5% in the top ten. Sample time point: after neoadjuvant nivolumab, at surgical resection. Material: PBMCs, obtained after nivolumab (anti-PD-1) treatment. This TCR came from a person between 40 and 85 years old with oral cavity squamous cell carcinoma. The chain uses TRBV5-8 and TRBJ1-5; the match to TRBD1 covers 8 bases. CDR3 nucleotide sequence: TGTGCCAGCAGCTTGGGGACAGGGAGCGGCAATCAGCCCCAGCATTTT. Protein sequence: CASSLGTGSGNQPQHF.